This TCR beta chain was retrieved from a study of CD8+ T cells in alopecia areata. Study-wide findings and caveats: Affected scalp, especially in alopecia totalis/universalis, had a higher clonality than normal scalp did. Researchers reported that TCR sharing among patients proved less clear than in mice, possibly HLA-linked.

Details on this clone: Antigen: not known.

Alopecia areata patients provided lesional scalp punch biopsies and peripheral blood, both collected for the study. V shed 5 bases and J 4 bases; nucleotides not matched to a gene: 5. CDR3 size: 15 residues. CDR1 and CDR2 from the germline V gene are MNHEY and SMNVEV (reference sequence). Extracted from the samples, RNA was reverse transcribed into cDNA to serve as the sequencing template. Measured with immunoSEQ multiplex PCR; TCRdb has only the in-frame clones, and not every one. The sample includes 15,000 to 20,000 clones, around three fifths of them seen just once. The sequence was collected from a human donor with alopecia areata. The gene calls are TRBV27 and TRBJ2-2, with 9 bases that match TRBD1. The specimen was skin, collected at week 0. CDR3 nucleotide sequence: TGTGCCAGCAGTGCCGGGACAGGGATCACCGGGGAGCTGTTTTTT. This encodes CASSAGTGITGELFF.